These T cell receptor beta chains were read from a single sample in a study of blood T cell repertoires in COVID-19. The repertoire was sequenced with immunoSEQ multiplex PCR; TCRdb's copy has only in-frame clones and lacks some. The sample gives about 250,000 clones, 85% of which show up once; around 9.8% is in the top ten. Input material: PBMCs or T cells enriched from blood (not recorded which). These receptors were taken from a woman in her forties or fifties with acute COVID-19. CDR3s include the opening cysteine and the closing phenylalanine or tryptophan. Each record gives: D gene, CDR3 length, V gene, clone size, J gene, CDR3 DNA, CDR3 protein. D genes are given only for firm matches. Rows give clone size only sometimes, using once, few, many, or a class for an expanded clone.

-	15	TRBV9	-	TRBJ2-1	TGTGCCAGCAGCATTAATTCAGGGGTACTAAATGAGCAGTTCTTC	CASSINSGVLNEQFF
TRBD1	15	TRBV3-1/TRBV3-2	-	TRBJ1-1	TGTGCCAGCAGCTCACAGGGGGCGCTGGGGACTGAAGCTTTCTTT	CASSSQGALGTEAFF
TRBD1	13	TRBV6-5	-	TRBJ2-7	TGTGCCAGACTCGATGACAGGGACTACGAGCAGTACTTC	CARLDDRDYEQYF
-	12	TRBV6-5	-	TRBJ1-1	TGTGCCAGCAGTTACTCCCGGACTGAAGCTTTCTTT	CASSYSRTEAFF
TRBD1	15	TRBV6-1	-	TRBJ2-3	TGTGCCAGCAGTGAACTGGACAGGGATGTGGATACGCAGTATTTT	CASSELDRDVDTQYF
-	15	TRBV18	-	TRBJ2-2	TGTGCCAGCTCACCACCGCTTCTCAGCACCGGGGAGCTGTTTTTT	CASSPPLLSTGELFF
TRBD1	16	TRBV6-5	-	TRBJ1-1	TGTGCCAGCAGTTACTCGGAGCCGGGACAGGGATTTGAAGCTTTCTTT	CASSYSEPGQGFEAFF
-	13	TRBV30	-	TRBJ1-1	TGTGCCTGGAGTTGGACAGTGGACACTGAAGCTTTCTTT	CAWSWTVDTEAFF
-	12	TRBV4-1	many	TRBJ1-2	TGCGCCAGCAGCCAGGGGACTTATGGCTACACCTTC	CASSQGTYGYTF
-	13	TRBV7-6	-	TRBJ2-2	TGTGCCAGCAGCTTATCGAGGACCGGGGAGCTGTTTTTT	CASSLSRTGELFF
TRBD2	16	TRBV5-5	-	TRBJ2-5	TGTGCCAGTAACTTACCGGGACTAGCGGTGCAAGAGACCCAGTACTTC	CASNLPGLAVQETQYF
-	15	TRBV5-4	-	TRBJ2-2	TGTGCCAGCAGCTCAAACCCAGGGTCGGCCGGGGAGCTGTTTTTT	CASSSNPGSAGELFF
TRBD1	15	TRBV19	-	TRBJ2-3	TGTGCCAGTAGTATACAGGGGGTTTTCACAGATACGCAGTATTTT	CASSIQGVFTDTQYF
-	15	TRBV5-1	-	TRBJ1-5	TGCGCCAGCAGCTTACAAGGGGGGGACTTACAGCCCCAGCATTTT	CASSLQGGDLQPQHF
-	14	TRBV20-1	-	TRBJ2-2	TGCAGTGCTAGTGTTCAGACAAACACCGGGGAGCTGTTTTTT	CSASVQTNTGELFF
TRBD1	16	TRBV18	once	TRBJ1-1	TGTGCCAGCTCACCGGCCTACAGGGGGCGATCGGCTGAAGCTTTCTTT	CASSPAYRGRSAEAFF
TRBD1	17	TRBV14	-	TRBJ1-2	TGTGCCAGCAGCACCTCCGGGACAGGACTCCTCAACTATGGCTACACCTTC	CASSTSGTGLLNYGYTF
TRBD2	13	TRBV12-3/TRBV12-4	-	TRBJ2-7	TGTGCCAGCAGTCCCCGACTAGCGGGCGAGCAGTACTTC	CASSPRLAGEQYF
-	14	TRBV5-1	-	TRBJ2-1	TGCGCCAGCAGCTTAGACGGGGCCTACAATGAGCAGTTCTTC	CASSLDGAYNEQFF
-	14	TRBV6-4	-	TRBJ2-1	TGTGCCAGCAGTGCGACAGGAAACTACAATGAGCAGTTCTTC	CASSATGNYNEQFF
-	14	TRBV2	-	TRBJ2-1	TGTGCCAGCAGTGGACCTAGCTCCTACAATGAGCAGTTCTTC	CASSGPSSYNEQFF
-	16	TRBV19	-	TRBJ2-1	TGTGCCAGTAGTCCGGGATCTAGACTAGTTTCCAATGAGCAGTTCTTC	CASSPGSRLVSNEQFF
TRBD1	16	TRBV6-2/TRBV6-3	-	TRBJ1-5	TGTGCCAGCAGCCCCCCTTATCCGGGACAGAATCAGCCCCAGCATTTT	CASSPPYPGQNQPQHF
-	14	TRBV4-1	-	TRBJ1-1	TGCGCCAGCAGCCGTTTCCAGGGGAATCCTGAAGCTTTCTTT	CASSRFQGNPEAFF
-	13	TRBV5-8	-	TRBJ1-2	TGTGCCAGCAGCTTGGACACTAACTATGGCTACACCTTC	CASSLDTNYGYTF
TRBD1	16	TRBV5-6	-	TRBJ1-2	TGTGCCAGCAGCTTGACTCGGGACAGCTATAACTATGGCTACACCTTC	CASSLTRDSYNYGYTF
TRBD1	12	TRBV12-3/TRBV12-4	-	TRBJ1-1	TGTGCCAGCACCGGGACAGACACTGAAGCTTTCTTT	CASTGTDTEAFF
TRBD1	17	TRBV6-6	-	TRBJ1-5	TGTGCCAGCAGTCCAGGGACAGGTAGTGTGTACAATCAGCCCCAGCATTTT	CASSPGTGSVYNQPQHF
-	14	TRBV10-3	-	TRBJ2-3	TGTGCCATCAGTGGTGCGGGGACCACAGATACGCAGTATTTT	CAISGAGTTDTQYF
-	14	TRBV11-3	-	TRBJ2-2	TGTGCCAGCAGCTTAAGCCCGAACACCGGGGAGCTGTTTTTT	CASSLSPNTGELFF
-	14	TRBV19	few	TRBJ2-3	TGTGCCAGTAGTATCCAGGTGGGCACAGATACGCAGTATTTT	CASSIQVGTDTQYF
-	14	TRBV11-2	-	TRBJ2-5	TGTGCCAGCAGCTTAGGACGATCTAGGGAGACCCAGTACTTC	CASSLGRSRETQYF
-	15	TRBV7-8	few	TRBJ1-1	TGTGCCAGCAGCTTAGGAGAGTGGGGGCTCACTGAAGCTTTCTTT	CASSLGEWGLTEAFF
-	13	TRBV25-1	-	TRBJ1-1	TGTGCCAGCAGTGTAACAGGTAACACTGAAGCTTTCTTT	CASSVTGNTEAFF
TRBD2	15	TRBV6-2/TRBV6-3	-	TRBJ2-5	TGTGCCAGCAGCCCACTTAAAAGCGGGGGAGAGACCCAGTACTTC	CASSPLKSGGETQYF
TRBD2	15	TRBV9	-	TRBJ2-1	TGTGCCAGCAGCGTGGGACTAGCTATTGACAATGAGCAGTTCTTC	CASSVGLAIDNEQFF
-	14	TRBV18	-	TRBJ1-2	TGTGCCAGCTTCAGGGAACCAGCTAACTATGGCTACACCTTC	CASFREPANYGYTF
TRBD1	16	TRBV18	-	TRBJ1-2	TGTGCCAGCTCACCACTAATAGGACAGGGATCGGATGGCTACACCTTC	CASSPLIGQGSDGYTF
-	13	TRBV12-3/TRBV12-4	-	TRBJ2-1	TGTGCCAGCAGTTTTAGGGGAAACAATGAGCAGTTCTTC	CASSFRGNNEQFF
TRBD1	14	TRBV6-5	-	TRBJ1-1	TGTGCCAGCTTCGGGACAGGGATAAACACTGAAGCTTTCTTT	CASFGTGINTEAFF
-	15	TRBV5-6	-	TRBJ1-1	TGTGCCAGCAGCTTTTATAGGGGAAGGAACACTGAAGCTTTCTTT	CASSFYRGRNTEAFF
TRBD1	12	TRBV30	few	TRBJ1-1	TGTGCCAGAGGACAGGGGAACACTGAAGCTTTCTTT	CARGQGNTEAFF
-	15	TRBV25-1	-	TRBJ1-5	TGTGCCAGCAGTGAACCCGGACAGAGCAATCAGCCCCAGCATTTT	CASSEPGQSNQPQHF
TRBD2	15	TRBV6-5	-	TRBJ2-3	TGTGCCAGCAGCTTTAGCGGGGGGCCGACAGATACGCAGTATTTT	CASSFSGGPTDTQYF
TRBD1	15	TRBV19	-	TRBJ1-1	TGTGCCAGTACCCACGGGGACAGACTGAACACTGAAGCTTTCTTT	CASTHGDRLNTEAFF
TRBD1	14	TRBV19	-	TRBJ1-6	TGTGCCAGTAGTATTCGGACAGGGGATTCACCCCTCCACTTT	CASSIRTGDSPLHF
-	13	TRBV5-6	-	TRBJ1-1	TGTGCCAGCAGCTTGGATCCAGACACTGAAGCTTTCTTT	CASSLDPDTEAFF
-	15	TRBV9	-	TRBJ1-5	TGTGCCAGCAGCTCCCAGGGGTCTAGCAATCAGCCCCAGCATTTT	CASSSQGSSNQPQHF
TRBD1	15	TRBV6-5	-	TRBJ2-7	TGTGCCAGCAGTTACGGGCTGGACAGGGGAGGTGAGCAGTACTTC	CASSYGLDRGGEQYF
TRBD1	16	TRBV3-1/TRBV3-2	-	TRBJ1-6	TGTGCCAGCAGCCGGGGGGACAGTATTAGTATCTTCCCCCTCCACTTT	CASSRGDSISIFPLHF
-	15	TRBV14	once	TRBJ1-6	TGTGCCAGCAGCCAAGAAGGGGAGGATTCTTCACCCCTCCACTTT	CASSQEGEDSSPLHF
TRBD1	14	TRBV5-1	-	TRBJ1-2	TGCGCCAGCAGCTTGGGAGGGGGCTCCTATGGCTACACCTTC	CASSLGGGSYGYTF
TRBD1	15	TRBV10-3	once	TRBJ2-2	TGTGCCACCCAGACAGGGGGCGAGAACACCGGGGAGCTGTTTTTT	CATQTGGENTGELFF
-	15	TRBV30	-	TRBJ1-5	TGTGCCTGGAGTGAATCGGGTTATAGCAATCAGCCCCAGCATTTT	CAWSESGYSNQPQHF
-	14	TRBV7-8	-	TRBJ2-7	-	CASSLVGQGSPSYF